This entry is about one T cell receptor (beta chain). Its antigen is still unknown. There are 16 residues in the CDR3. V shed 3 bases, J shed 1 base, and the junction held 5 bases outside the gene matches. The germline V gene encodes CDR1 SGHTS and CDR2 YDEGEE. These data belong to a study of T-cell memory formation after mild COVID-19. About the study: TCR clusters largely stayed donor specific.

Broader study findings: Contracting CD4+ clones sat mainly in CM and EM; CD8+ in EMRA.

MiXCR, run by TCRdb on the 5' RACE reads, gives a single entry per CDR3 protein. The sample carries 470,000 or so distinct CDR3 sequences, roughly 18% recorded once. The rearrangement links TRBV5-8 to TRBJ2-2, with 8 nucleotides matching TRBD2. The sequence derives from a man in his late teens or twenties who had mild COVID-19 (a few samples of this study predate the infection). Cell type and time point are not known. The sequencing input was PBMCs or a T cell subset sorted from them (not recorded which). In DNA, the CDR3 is TGTGCCAGCAGCTCGGGGGGGGCCTGGAACACCGGGGAGCTGTTTTTT. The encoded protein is CASSSGGAWNTGELFF.